The T cell receptor beta chain described here comes from a study of beta chain features in type 1 diabetes. As for the study in general: Cell yields, gender and age were comparable in patients and healthy donors. Study conclusions and caveats: The naive, central memory and Treg TCRB repertoires of patients appeared to be more similar to one another than those of healthy donors. Whether HLA type affects TCRB rearrangement stayed undetermined in the present work.

Investigators reverse transcribed all isolated RNA, so they sequenced expressed TCRB transcripts. Data came from immunoSEQ multiplex PCR; TCRdb stores just in-frame clones and leaves some out. The sample holds approximately 250,000 clones, 13% to 15% seen once. Concerning this clone itself: Its cognate antigen is unknown.

This CDR3 spans 10 amino acids. Germline CDR1 is MNHEY and CDR2 is SVGAGI. Trimming stripped 8 bases from V and 5 bases from J, with 5 bases between. The source of this sequence is a woman aged 40-49 years in good health. V usage is TRBV6-5 and J usage is TRBJ2-3; D is unclear. The source material was naive CD4+ T cells from blood. CDR3: CASEVDTQYF. Here the CDR3 DNA reads TGTGCCAGCGAGGTAGATACGCAGTATTTT.